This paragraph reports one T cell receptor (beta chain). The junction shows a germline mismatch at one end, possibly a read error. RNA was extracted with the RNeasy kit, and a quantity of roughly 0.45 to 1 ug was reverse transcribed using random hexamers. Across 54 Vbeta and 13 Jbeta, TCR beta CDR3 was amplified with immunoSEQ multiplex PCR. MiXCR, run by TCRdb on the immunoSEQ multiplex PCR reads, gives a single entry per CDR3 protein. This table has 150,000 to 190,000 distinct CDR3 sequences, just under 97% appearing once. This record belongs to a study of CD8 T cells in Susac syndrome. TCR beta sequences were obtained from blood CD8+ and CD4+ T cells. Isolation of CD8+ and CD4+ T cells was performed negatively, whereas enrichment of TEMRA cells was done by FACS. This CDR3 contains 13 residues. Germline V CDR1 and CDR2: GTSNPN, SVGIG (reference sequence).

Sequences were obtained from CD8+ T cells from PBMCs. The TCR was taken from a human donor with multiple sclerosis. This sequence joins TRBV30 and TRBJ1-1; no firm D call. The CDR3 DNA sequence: TGTGCCTGGTGTGTACTGGGGAACACTGAAGCTTTCTTT. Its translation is CAWCVLGNTEAFF.